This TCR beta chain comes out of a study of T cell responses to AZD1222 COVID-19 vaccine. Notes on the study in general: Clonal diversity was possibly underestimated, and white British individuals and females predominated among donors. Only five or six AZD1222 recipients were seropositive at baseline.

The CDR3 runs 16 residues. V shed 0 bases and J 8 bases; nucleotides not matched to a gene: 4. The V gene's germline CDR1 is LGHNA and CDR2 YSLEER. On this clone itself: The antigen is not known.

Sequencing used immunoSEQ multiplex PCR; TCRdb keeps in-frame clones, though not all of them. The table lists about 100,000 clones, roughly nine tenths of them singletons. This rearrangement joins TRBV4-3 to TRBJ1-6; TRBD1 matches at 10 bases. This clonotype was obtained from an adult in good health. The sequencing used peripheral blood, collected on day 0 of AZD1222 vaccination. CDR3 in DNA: TGCGCCAGCAGCCAAGAGAGAGGACAGGGGGATTCACCCCTCCACTTT. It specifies CASSQERGQGDSPLHF.